The clone carrying this TCR beta chain was seen only once. These data belong to a study of blood T cell repertoires in COVID-19. At the level of the study: Samples came from the United States, Italy and Spain, spanning acute and convalescent COVID-19. The cDNA or gDNA used as material had been derived from T cells, B-cell-depleted T cells, or PBMCs.

Original processing notes: Using reference gene primer amplification, nucleated cell counts were estimated. Assay used: immunoSEQ multiplex PCR; TCRdb lists only in-frame clones, some missing. That table supplies the V and J calls and clone size; D and trimming were determined from the DNA. Of 300,000 or so clones in the sample, around 85% were seen once. V lost 5 bases and J 5 bases, leaving 21 bases between the germline ends. There are 16 residues in the CDR3. Germline CDR1 and CDR2: LNHDA and SQIVND (reference sequence). The origin of this receptor is a woman in her forties or fifties with active or convalescent COVID-19. This sequence joins TRBV19 and TRBJ2-5; D may be TRBD2 (6 bases). Material for sequencing was peripheral blood. Here the CDR3 DNA reads TGTGCCAGTAGTCCGTCCCGGGCGGGGCAAGGGGAGACCCAGTACTTC. Residues: CASSPSRAGQGETQYF.